These 14 T cell receptor beta chains share one sample of origin, sequenced in a study of cytomegalovirus exposure and HLA in healthy donors. Primers included in the PCR were 60 Vbeta and 13 Jbeta primers. Only in-frame clones appear in the TCRdb table, and some are missing; sequencing was by immunoSEQ multiplex PCR. The sample contains over 50,000 clones, roughly two thirds of which appear only once. Material for sequencing was PBMCs. These receptor sequences come from a man aged 40-50 years in good health and CMV-seropositive.

The V gene is TRBV4-1, the J gene TRBJ2-3; D uncertain. Germline assignment: CDR1 MGHRA and CDR2 YSYEKL. V dropped 1 base and J dropped 4 bases, with 3 bases sitting between them. This CDR3 region has 12 residues. CDR3 protein: CASSQAADTQYF. The CDR3 bases are TGCGCCAGCAGCCAAGCAGCAGATACGCAGTATTTT.

This clone was recorded a few times. This sequence joins TRBV19 and TRBJ1-1, with a possible D match to TRBD1 (6 bases). V lost 7 bases, J lost 1 base, and 13 bases lay in between. The CDR3 sequence is 14 residues long. Germline V gene sequence: CDR1 LNHDA, CDR2 SQIVND (reference sequence). The CDR3 spells CASTHAGENTEAFF. The CDR3 DNA reads TGTGCCAGTACCCATGCAGGGGAGAACACTGAAGCTTTCTTT.

This clone appeared a few times. V is TRBV19 and J is TRBJ1-5; TRBD1 is a possible D gene (6 bases). The CDR3 runs to 18 residues. V was shortened by 2 bases and J by 0 bases, with 17 bases between the two germline ends. Germline V CDR1 and CDR2: LNHDA, SQIVND (reference sequence). The CDR3 spells CASSIKWTDTYSNQPQHF. Here the CDR3 DNA reads TGTGCCAGTAGTATAAAGTGGACAGATACCTATAGCAATCAGCCCCAGCATTTT.

The chain couples TRBV30 to TRBJ2-1, with 8 bases identical to TRBD2. V shed 5 bases and J 6 bases; nucleotides not matched to a gene: 9. Germline-derived CDR1 and CDR2 are GTSNPN and SVGIG (reference sequence). This CDR3 region has 14 residues. CDR3 region: CAWGPGLGGNEQFF. In nucleotides, the CDR3 is TGTGCCTGGGGCCCGGGACTAGGGGGCAATGAGCAGTTCTTC.

V gene TRBV5-1 combines with J gene TRBJ1-6; 7 bases line up with TRBD1. The CDR3 is 14 residues long. Germline trimming cut 7 bases from V and 4 bases from J; bases unmatched to any gene: 5. Germline loops: CDR1 SGHRS, CDR2 YFSETQ. The CDR3 DNA reads as TGCGCCAGCCAAGGACAGGCGTATAATTCACCCCTCCACTTT. It yields the protein CASQGQAYNSPLHF.

The rearrangement links TRBV14 to TRBJ2-5, with 8 bases matching TRBD2. CDR1 SGHDN and CDR2 FVKESK come from the germline V gene. There are 16 residues in the CDR3. V shed 3 bases, J shed 5 bases, and the junction held 11 bases outside the gene matches. CDR3: CASSQYGGGHRETQYF. The CDR3 nucleotides are TGTGCCAGCAGCCAGTATGGCGGGGGGCATAGGGAGACCCAGTACTTC.

This clone was observed once. The CDR3 sequence is CASGGSSNQPQHF. The CDR3 nucleotides are TGTGCCAGTGGGGGGTCTAGTAATCAGCCCCAGCATTTT. V and J are TRBV6-6 and TRBJ1-5; TRBD1 might be the D (5 bases). Germline CDR1 MNHNY, CDR2 SVGAGI (reference sequence). With 9 bases removed from V and 4 bases from J, the gap between germline ends came to 13 bases. CDR3 size: 13 residues.

This clone was counted between two and nine times. The gene calls are TRBV29-1 and TRBJ2-2; D is possibly TRBD1 (7 bases). Germline CDR1 SQVTM, CDR2 ANQGSEA. V was trimmed by 6 bases and J by 2 bases, leaving 16 bases between them. The CDR3 runs to 15 residues. CDR3 DNA sequence: TGCAGCGTGGCGGGGACAGACCTTAACACCGGGGAGCTGTTTTTT. Residues: CSVAGTDLNTGELFF.

J is TRBJ1-1 and V is TRBV15; the D is unclear. This CDR3 spans 13 amino acids. Per the germline V gene, CDR1 is LNHNV and CDR2 is YYDKDF (reference sequence). Between the trimmed V and J ends, which lost 0 bases and 8 bases, there was a span of 10 bases. CDR3 DNA sequence: TGTGCCACCAGCAGAGATTTTAGATGGGAAGCTTTCTTT. It yields the protein CATSRDFRWEAFF.

This chain uses TRBV30 with TRBJ1-2, with D perhaps TRBD1 (5 bases). The CDR3 is made up of 12 amino acids. V gave up 5 bases and J gave up 7 bases, with 14 bases separating them. Germline V lookup: CDR1 GTSNPN, CDR2 SVGIG (reference sequence). As DNA, the CDR3 is TGTGCCTGGTGGGGGGGGAGTGCTGGCTACACCTTC. Translating it yields CAWWGGSAGYTF.

V gene TRBV2 combines with J gene TRBJ1-1, with D possibly being TRBD1 (5 bases). CDR3 size: 13 residues. The V and J ends lost 4 bases and 2 bases respectively, with 8 bases between them. Germline CDR1 SNHLY, CDR2 FYNNEI. Here the CDR3 reads CASSGTPNTEAFF. The CDR3 DNA sequence: TGTGCCAGCAGTGGGACACCCAACACTGAAGCTTTCTTT. Together with reference TRBV2 and TRBJ1-1, the CDR3 gives the full variable domain: EPEVTQTPSHQVTQMGQEVILRCVPISNHLYFYWYRQILGQKVEFLVSFYNNEISEKSEIFDDQFSVERPDGSNFTLKIRSTKLEDSAMYFCASSGTPNTEAFFGQGTRLTVV.

The genes are TRBV2 and TRBJ1-2; 7 bases line up with TRBD1. In germline, CDR1 is SNHLY, CDR2 FYNNEI. V gave up 0 bases and J gave up 2 bases; unmatched junction bases: 3. CDR3 size: 15 residues. CDR3 bases: TGTGCCAGCAGTGAAGCGACAGGGCGGAACTATGGCTACACCTTC. It translates to CASSEATGRNYGYTF.

The chain employs TRBV29-1 and TRBJ2-5, with D possibly TRBD1 on 6 matching bases. The V and J ends lost 5 bases and 1 base respectively, with 8 bases between them. The CDR3 extends over 12 amino acids. CDR1 SQVTM and CDR2 ANQGSEA come from the germline V gene. CDR3 protein: CSVRTAQETQYF. The DNA for the CDR3 is TGCAGCGTTAGGACAGCCCAAGAGACCCAGTACTTC. Using reference TRBV29-1 and TRBJ2-5 for the parts outside the CDR3, the full variable domain is SAVISQKPSRDICQRGTSLTIQCQVDSQVTMMFWYRQQPGQSLTLIATANQGSEATYESGFVIDKFPISRPNLTFSTLTVSNMSPEDSSIYLCSVRTAQETQYFGPGTRLLVL.

This clone was detected a few times. This rearrangement joins TRBV4-1 to TRBJ1-6; possibly TRBD1 for D (5 bases). The germline V and J ends were trimmed by 1 base and 8 bases, with 15 bases remaining between them. The CDR3 is made up of 16 amino acids. Germline values: CDR1 MGHRA, CDR2 YSYEKL. The CDR3 sequence: CASSQAPGLGYSPLHF. Here the CDR3 DNA reads TGCGCCAGCAGCCAAGCCCCGGGACTGGGGTATTCACCCCTCCACTTT.